The T cell receptor beta chain described here comes from a study of T-cell reconstitution after alpha-beta-depleted transplantation in children. CDR3 length: 13 residues. The germline gives CDR1 LGHNA, CDR2 YNFKEQ. With 2 bases removed from V and 0 bases from J, the gap between germline ends came to 5 bases. Whole-study findings and limits: For some patients, TCRbeta diversity was high at day 60 because of recipient T cells and thymic progenitors that survived. Several hundred rapidly expanded clones from non-depleted graft cells reportedly supplied alpha-beta T cells about two months post-transplant. Hyperexpanded clones declined; after one year, newly produced T cells mostly supplied diversity.

This clonotype came up many times. The target antigen is unknown. Preparation of the TCRbeta library involved a method that used unique molecular identifiers. TCRdb re-called the PCR reads with MiXCR, one entry per CDR3 protein. The data contain about 300,000 distinct CDR3 sequences, over 7% of them singletons. The chain has TRBV4-2 and TRBJ2-7, with no clear D. The TCR sequence derives from a female patient aged 2 to 10 who had a stem cell transplant for Fanconi anemia, so the T cells may come from the graft donor. The sequencing here drew on peripheral blood, taken 360 days after TCRalphabeta/CD19-depleted stem cell transplant. The CDR3 nucleotides read TGTGCCAGCAGCCAAAGGGACTCCTACGAGCAGTACTTC. It yields the protein CASSQRDSYEQYF.